These 15 T cell receptor beta chains were all obtained from the same sample, sequenced in a study of T cells in pancreatic ductal adenocarcinoma (dated by TCRdb to about 2017). The pancreatic ductal adenocarcinoma patients who were selected had gone through surgery without receiving any neoadjuvant therapy. The receptor library was made with the immunoSEQ multiplex PCR assay. TCRdb's version of the immuneACCESS table is confined to in-frame rearrangements and falls short of the full clone set. An unresolved V gene accounts for under half of the shortfall where checked; the remainder is of unknown origin. The sample table holds 100,000 or so clones, of which over 90% were seen once. The ten largest clonotypes hold less than 4% of the sample. Specimen: PBMCs. The receptor set was obtained from a human donor with pancreatic ductal adenocarcinoma.

This chain joins TRBV6-1 and TRBJ2-3, with 9 bases lining up with TRBD1. V was pared by 8 bases and J by 2 bases, with 8 bases of the junction left unmatched. This CDR3 has 15 amino acids. Germline V gives CDR1 MNHNS, CDR2 SASEGT. In DNA, the CDR3 is TGTGCCAGCGGGGGGGACAGGGTGATCACAGATACGCAGTATTTT. Translated: CASGGDRVITDTQYF.

CDR3 protein: CASSAQHRGSTDTQYF. Written as DNA, the CDR3 is TGTGCCAGTAGTGCCCAACACAGGGGTAGTACAGATACGCAGTATTTT. J is TRBJ2-3 and V is TRBV19, with 7 bases matching TRBD1. CDR3 length: 16 residues. With 5 bases clipped from V and 3 bases from J, the junction kept 11 bases outside the gene matches. CDR1 LNHDA and CDR2 SQIVND come from the germline V gene (reference sequence).

The chain carries TRBV11-3 and TRBJ2-1, with 16 nucleotides matching TRBD2. The germline V gene has CDR1 SGHNT and CDR2 YENEEA. The junction had 6 bases not matched to a gene; V was cut back by 5 bases and J by 5 bases. The CDR3 totals 17 residues. In DNA form, the CDR3 reads TGTGCCAGCAGCCCCGGGACTAGCGGGAGGGCCAACAATGAGCAGTTCTTC. Its translation: CASSPGTSGRANNEQFF.

Worth noting for this clone: This same CDR3 is encoded by further DNA sequences in the sample. The V gene is TRBV6-1, the J gene TRBJ2-5, with D perhaps TRBD1 (6 bases). This CDR3 is 13 amino acids long. The germline V gene encodes CDR1 MNHNS and CDR2 SASEGT. V dropped 6 bases and J dropped 0 bases, with 8 bases sitting between them. The CDR3 reads CASSGTYQETQYF. DNA for the CDR3: TGTGCCAGCAGCGGGACATACCAAGAGACCCAGTACTTC.

The chain employs TRBV5-1 and TRBJ2-6; possible D gene TRBD2, 6 bases. Germline V gene lookup returns CDR1 SGHRS and CDR2 YFSETQ. With 3 bases removed from V and 5 bases from J, the gap between germline ends came to 12 bases. The CDR3 runs to 15 residues. CDR3 bases: TGCGCCAGCAGCTACGGGACTCCGTGGGCCAACGTCCTGACTTTC. Protein product: CASSYGTPWANVLTF.

The chain employs TRBV7-9 and TRBJ2-2; 8 bases align to TRBD2. V dropped 5 bases and J dropped 6; count of bases not matched to a gene: 5. Germline V gene data show CDR1 as SEHNR and CDR2 as FQNEAQ (reference sequence). The length of the CDR3 is 14 residues. Here the CDR3 DNA reads TGTGCCAGCAGCGGGACGCGGGAGGCCGGGGAGCTGTTTTTT. Translated: CASSGTREAGELFF.

V gene TRBV10-3 combines with J gene TRBJ2-7, with 7 bases that match TRBD1. This CDR3 is 14 amino acids long. V lost 8 bases to trimming and J lost 1 base; unmatched junction nucleotides: 8. Germline V lookup: CDR1 ENHRY, CDR2 SYGVKD. CDR3 residues: CAIGSGGLSYEQYF. The CDR3 coding sequence is TGTGCCATCGGTTCAGGGGGATTATCCTACGAGCAGTACTTC.

The chain recombines TRBV4-3 with TRBJ2-7; D gene ambiguous. Germline-derived CDR1 and CDR2 are LGHNA and YSLEER. V lost 0 bases and J 6 bases, leaving 12 bases between the germline ends. CDR3 length: 14 residues. DNA for the CDR3: TGCGCCAGCAGCCAAGAGTTCGGAAGCGTCGAGCAGTACTTC. Residues: CASSQEFGSVEQYF.

This sequence joins TRBV23-1 and TRBJ2-1, with 9 positions matching TRBD2. TRBV23-1 is recorded as an ORF, its role being uncertain. The CDR3 has 17 amino acids. Trimming removed 2 bases from V and 9 bases from J; junction bases left unmatched: 14. CDR3 loop: CASSQILSSGRKGEQFF. CDR3 sequence (DNA): TGCGCCAGCAGTCAAATATTATCCAGCGGGAGGAAGGGTGAGCAGTTCTTC.

DNA for the CDR3: TGCAGTGCCCCCAGGGGAGCCGAGCAGTTCTTC. Its protein is CSAPRGAEQFF. V usage is TRBV20-1 and J usage is TRBJ2-1; perhaps TRBD1 as D (6 bases). This CDR3 spans 11 amino acids. The germline CDR1 and CDR2 sequences are DFQATT and SNEGSKA (reference sequence). The ends were cut back, 6 bases at V and 10 bases at J, with 13 bases in the middle.

This sequence joins TRBV28 and TRBJ2-7, with TRBD2 as a possible D gene (6 bases). Germline-derived CDR1 and CDR2 are MDHEN and SYDVKM. Trimming removed 4 bases at V and 2 bases at J, with 9 bases between. The CDR3 is 13 amino acids. The CDR3 here is CASSSGDPYEQYF. As DNA, the CDR3 is TGTGCCAGCAGTTCGGGGGACCCCTACGAGCAGTACTTC.

The rearrangement links TRBV9 to TRBJ2-7, with TRBD2 identical over 7 bases. Germline lookup yields CDR1 SGDLS and CDR2 YYNGEE. This CDR3 comprises 15 residues. The V segment lost 4 bases and the J segment 2 bases; nucleotides outside the gene matches: 9. The CDR3 spells CASSPHRSGAYEQYF. In DNA form, the CDR3 reads TGTGCCAGCAGCCCCCATCGGAGCGGGGCCTACGAGCAGTACTTC.

The V gene is TRBV4-3, the J gene TRBJ2-5, with D possibly TRBD2 on 6 matching bases. CDR3 length: 15 amino acids. V was cut by 2 bases and J by 9 bases, with 19 bases left in between. Germline V lookup: CDR1 LGHNA, CDR2 YSLEER. In nucleotides, the CDR3 is TGCGCCAGCAGCCAAAATTTGATAGAAACGGGGGCCCAGTACTTC. Protein: CASSQNLIETGAQYF.

The V gene is TRBV2, the J gene TRBJ2-7; 8 bases map to TRBD1. CDR3 length: 12 amino acids. V dropped 7 bases and J dropped 4; count of bases not matched to a gene: 3. Germline V gene sequence: CDR1 SNHLY, CDR2 FYNNEI. CDR3 loop: CASNRQGYEQYF. The CDR3 DNA is TGTGCCAGCAACAGACAGGGGTACGAGCAGTACTTC.

The chain uses TRBV2 and TRBJ2-7; unclear D gene. V lost 6 bases and J lost 6, with 18 bases in between. Germline loops: CDR1 SNHLY, CDR2 FYNNEI. The CDR3 loop spans 14 amino acids. CDR3 amino acids: CASSPFLLGGEQYF. The CDR3, as DNA: TGTGCCAGCAGCCCCTTCCTTCTAGGCGGCGAGCAGTACTTC.